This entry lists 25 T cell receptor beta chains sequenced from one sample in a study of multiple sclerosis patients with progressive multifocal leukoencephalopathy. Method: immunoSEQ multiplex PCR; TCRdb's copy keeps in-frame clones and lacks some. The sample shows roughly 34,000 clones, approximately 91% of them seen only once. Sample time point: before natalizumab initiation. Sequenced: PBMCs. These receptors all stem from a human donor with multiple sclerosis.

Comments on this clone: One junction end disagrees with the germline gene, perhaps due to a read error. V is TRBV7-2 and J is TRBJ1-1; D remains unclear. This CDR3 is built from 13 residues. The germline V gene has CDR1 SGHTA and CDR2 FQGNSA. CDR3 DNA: TGTGCCAGCAGCCTAGCCAGGAACACTGAAGCTTTCTTT. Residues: CASSLARNTEAFF.

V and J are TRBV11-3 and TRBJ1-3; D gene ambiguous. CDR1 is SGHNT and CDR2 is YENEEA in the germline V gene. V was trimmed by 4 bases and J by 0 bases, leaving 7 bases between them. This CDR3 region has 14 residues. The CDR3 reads CASSSDTSGNTIYF. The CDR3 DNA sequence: TGTGCCAGCAGCTCGGATACCTCTGGAAACACCATATATTTT.

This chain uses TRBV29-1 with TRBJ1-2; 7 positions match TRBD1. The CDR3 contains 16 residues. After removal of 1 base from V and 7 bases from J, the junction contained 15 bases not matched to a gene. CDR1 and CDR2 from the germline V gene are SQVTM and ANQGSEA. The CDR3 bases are TGCAGCGTTGAAGGTCAAAAGGGACAGCCGGTCGCTGGCTACACCTTC. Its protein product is CSVEGQKGQPVAGYTF.

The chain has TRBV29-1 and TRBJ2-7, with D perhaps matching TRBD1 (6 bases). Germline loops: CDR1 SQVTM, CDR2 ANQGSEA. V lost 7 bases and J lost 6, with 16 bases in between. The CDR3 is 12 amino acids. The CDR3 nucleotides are TGCAGCGGGAGACAGGTGGGCCGCGAGCAGTACTTC. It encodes CSGRQVGREQYF.

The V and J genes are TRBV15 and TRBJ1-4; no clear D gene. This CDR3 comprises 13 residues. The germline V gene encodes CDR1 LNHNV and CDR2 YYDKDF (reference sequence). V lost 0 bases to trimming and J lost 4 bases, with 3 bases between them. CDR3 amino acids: CATSRDRNEKLFF. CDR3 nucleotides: TGTGCCACCAGCAGAGATCGTAATGAAAAACTGTTTTTT.

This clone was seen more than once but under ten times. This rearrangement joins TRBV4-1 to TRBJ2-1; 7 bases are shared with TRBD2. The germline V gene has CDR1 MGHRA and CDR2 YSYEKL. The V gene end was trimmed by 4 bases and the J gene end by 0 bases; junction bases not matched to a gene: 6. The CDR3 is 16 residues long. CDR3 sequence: CASSPAGGSSYNEQFF. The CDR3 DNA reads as TGCGCCAGCAGCCCGGCGGGCGGGAGCTCCTACAATGAGCAGTTCTTC.

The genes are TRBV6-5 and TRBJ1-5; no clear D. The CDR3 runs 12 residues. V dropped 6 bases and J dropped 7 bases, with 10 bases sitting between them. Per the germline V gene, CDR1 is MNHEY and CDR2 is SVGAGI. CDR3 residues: CASSFVGQPQHF. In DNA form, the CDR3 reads TGTGCCAGCAGCTTCGTGGGGCAGCCCCAGCATTTT.

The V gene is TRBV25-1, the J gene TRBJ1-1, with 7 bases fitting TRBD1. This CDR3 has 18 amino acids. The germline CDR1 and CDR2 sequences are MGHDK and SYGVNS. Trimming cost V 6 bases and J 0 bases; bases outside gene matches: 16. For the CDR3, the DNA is TGTGCCAGCAGCCAAATAGGACAGGCCGGGGTCATGAACACTGAAGCTTTCTTT. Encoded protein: CASSQIGQAGVMNTEAFF.

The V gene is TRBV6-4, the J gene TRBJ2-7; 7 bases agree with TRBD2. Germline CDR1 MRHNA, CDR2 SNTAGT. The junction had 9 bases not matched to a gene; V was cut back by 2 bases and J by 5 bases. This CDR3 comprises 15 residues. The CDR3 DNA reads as TGTGCCAGCAGTGACGGAGCGGGACGGAACAACGAGCAGTACTTC. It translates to CASSDGAGRNNEQYF.

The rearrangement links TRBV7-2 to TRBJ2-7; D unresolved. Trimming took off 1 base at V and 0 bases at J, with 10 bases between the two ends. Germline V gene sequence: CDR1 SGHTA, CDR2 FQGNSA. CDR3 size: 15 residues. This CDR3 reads CASSLGALSSYEQYF. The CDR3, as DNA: TGTGCCAGCAGCTTAGGGGCCCTTAGCTCCTACGAGCAGTACTTC.

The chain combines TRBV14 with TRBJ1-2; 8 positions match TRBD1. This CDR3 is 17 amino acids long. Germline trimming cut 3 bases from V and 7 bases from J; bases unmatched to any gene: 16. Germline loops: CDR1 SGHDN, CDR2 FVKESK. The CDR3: CASSQMLGQAVGGGYTF. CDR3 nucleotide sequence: TGTGCCAGCAGCCAGATGTTGGGACAGGCGGTGGGAGGTGGCTACACCTTC.

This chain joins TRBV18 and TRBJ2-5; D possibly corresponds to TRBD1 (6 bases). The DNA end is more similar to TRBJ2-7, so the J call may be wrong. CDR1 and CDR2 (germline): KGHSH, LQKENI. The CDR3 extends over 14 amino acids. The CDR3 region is CASGGGRESYEQYF. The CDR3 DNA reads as TGTGCCAGCGGTGGGGGCAGGGAGTCGTACGAGCAGTACTTC.

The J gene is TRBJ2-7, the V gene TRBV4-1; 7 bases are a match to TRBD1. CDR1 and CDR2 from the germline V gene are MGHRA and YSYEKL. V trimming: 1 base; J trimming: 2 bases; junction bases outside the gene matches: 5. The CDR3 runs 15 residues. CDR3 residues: CASSQGVTGTYEQYF. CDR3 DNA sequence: TGCGCCAGCAGCCAAGGGGTGACAGGGACCTACGAGCAGTACTTC.

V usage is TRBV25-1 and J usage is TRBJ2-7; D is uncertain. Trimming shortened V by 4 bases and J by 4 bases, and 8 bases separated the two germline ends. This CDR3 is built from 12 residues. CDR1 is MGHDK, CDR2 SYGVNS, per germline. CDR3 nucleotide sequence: TGTGCCAGCAGTGTAAGACGTTACGAGCAGTACTTC. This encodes CASSVRRYEQYF.

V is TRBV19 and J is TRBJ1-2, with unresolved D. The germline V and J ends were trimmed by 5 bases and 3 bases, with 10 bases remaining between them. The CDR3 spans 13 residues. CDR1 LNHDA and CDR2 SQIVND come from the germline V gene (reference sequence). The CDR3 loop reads CASSSLLDYGYTF. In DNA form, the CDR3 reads TGTGCCAGTAGTTCCCTGTTGGACTATGGCTACACCTTC.

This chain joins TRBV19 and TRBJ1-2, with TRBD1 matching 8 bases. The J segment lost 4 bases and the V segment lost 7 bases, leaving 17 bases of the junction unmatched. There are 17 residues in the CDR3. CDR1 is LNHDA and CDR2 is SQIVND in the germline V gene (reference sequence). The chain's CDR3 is CASTKTEGQAYGYGYTF. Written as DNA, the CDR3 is TGTGCCAGTACCAAGACCGAGGGACAGGCGTACGGCTATGGCTACACCTTC.

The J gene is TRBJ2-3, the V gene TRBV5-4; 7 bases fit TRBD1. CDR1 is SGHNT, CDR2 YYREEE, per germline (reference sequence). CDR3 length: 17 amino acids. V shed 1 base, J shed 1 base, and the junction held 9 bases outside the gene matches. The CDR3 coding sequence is TGTGCCAGCAGCTTGAACAAGGGGGCGTGGGGCACAGATACGCAGTATTTT. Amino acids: CASSLNKGAWGTDTQYF.

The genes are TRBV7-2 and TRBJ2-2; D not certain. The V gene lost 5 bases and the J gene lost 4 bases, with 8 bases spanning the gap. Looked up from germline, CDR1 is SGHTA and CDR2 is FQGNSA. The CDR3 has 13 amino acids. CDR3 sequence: CASSPKPTGELFF. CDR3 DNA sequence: TGTGCCAGCAGCCCTAAGCCCACCGGGGAGCTGTTTTTT.

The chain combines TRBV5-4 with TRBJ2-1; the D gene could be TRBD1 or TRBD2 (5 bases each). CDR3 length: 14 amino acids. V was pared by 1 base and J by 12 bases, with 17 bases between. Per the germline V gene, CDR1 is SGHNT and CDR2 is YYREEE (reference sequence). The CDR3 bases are TGTGCCAGCAGCTTGTGGGCAGGGTCTCGGGGGCAGTTCTTC. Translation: CASSLWAGSRGQFF.

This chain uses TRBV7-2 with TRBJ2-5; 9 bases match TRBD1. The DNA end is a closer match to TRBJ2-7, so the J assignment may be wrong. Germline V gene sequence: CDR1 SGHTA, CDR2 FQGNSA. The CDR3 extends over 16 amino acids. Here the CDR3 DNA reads TGTGCCAGCAGCTTACACGGACAGGGGCTCCCCTACGAGCAGTACTTC. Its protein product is CASSLHGQGLPYEQYF.

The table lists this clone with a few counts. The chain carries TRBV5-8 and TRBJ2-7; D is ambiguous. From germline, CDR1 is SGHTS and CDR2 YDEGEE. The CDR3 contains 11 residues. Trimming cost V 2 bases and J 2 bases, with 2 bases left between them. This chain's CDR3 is CASSLPYEQYF. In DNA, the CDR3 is TGTGCCAGCAGCTTACCCTACGAGCAGTACTTC.

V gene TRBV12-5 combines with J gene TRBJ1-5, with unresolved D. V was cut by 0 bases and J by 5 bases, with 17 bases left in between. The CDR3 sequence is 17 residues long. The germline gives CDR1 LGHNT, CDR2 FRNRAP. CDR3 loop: CASGLVVSEQMYQPQHF. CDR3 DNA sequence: TGTGCTAGTGGTTTGGTAGTTTCGGAACAGATGTATCAGCCCCAGCATTTT.

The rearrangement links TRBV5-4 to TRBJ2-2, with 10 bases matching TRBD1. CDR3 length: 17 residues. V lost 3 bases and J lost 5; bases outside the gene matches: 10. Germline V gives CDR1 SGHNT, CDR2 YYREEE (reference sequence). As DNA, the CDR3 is TGTGCCAGCAGCTCTGGGGGGGGACAGGGGCCGACCGGGGAGCTGTTTTTT. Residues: CASSSGGGQGPTGELFF. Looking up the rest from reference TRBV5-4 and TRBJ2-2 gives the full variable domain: ETGVTQSPTHLIKTRGQQVTLRCSSQSGHNTVSWYQQALGQGPQFIFQYYREEENGRGNFPPRFSGLQFPNYSSELNVNALELDDSALYLCASSSGGGQGPTGELFFGEGSRLTVL.

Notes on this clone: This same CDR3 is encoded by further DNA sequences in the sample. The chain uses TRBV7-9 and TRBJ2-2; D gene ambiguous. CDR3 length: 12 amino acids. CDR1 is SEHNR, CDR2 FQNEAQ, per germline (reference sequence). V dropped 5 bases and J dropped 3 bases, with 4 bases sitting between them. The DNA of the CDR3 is TGTGCCAGCAGCCCATACACCGGGGAGCTGTTTTTT. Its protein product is CASSPYTGELFF.

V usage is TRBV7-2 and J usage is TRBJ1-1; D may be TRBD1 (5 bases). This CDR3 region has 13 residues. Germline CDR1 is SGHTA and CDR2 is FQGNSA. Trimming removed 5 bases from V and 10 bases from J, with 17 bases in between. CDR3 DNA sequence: TGTGCCAGCAGCAAGGGACTCCAGATTGCAGCTTTCTTT. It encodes CASSKGLQIAAFF. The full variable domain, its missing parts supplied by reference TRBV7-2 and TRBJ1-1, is GAGVSQSPSNKVTEKGKDVELRCDPISGHTALYWYRQSLGQGLEFLIYFQGNSAPDKSGLPSDRFSAERTGGSVSTLTIQRTQQEDSAVYLCASSKGLQIAAFFGQGTRLTVV.